The rows below give T cell receptor beta chains drawn from one sample of a study of shared clonotypes between healthy human individuals. The assay was immunoSEQ multiplex PCR, and TCRdb's table has in-frame clones only and misses some. The table has 2 million to 3 million clones, 80% to 95% seen once. Sequenced: naive CD4+ T cells from PBMCs. The receptors come from a young man in good health. Some clones in this sample may be carry-over from other donors' samples. CDR3s include the opening cysteine and the closing phenylalanine or tryptophan. D genes are given only for firm matches. Clone size is stated in some rows and not others, as once, few, many or a class when expanded.

CDR3aa: CASSLDPTDTQYF; CDR3nt: TGTGCCAGCAGCTTAGATCCTACAGATACGCAGTATTTT; d_gene: NA; j_gene: TRBJ2-3; abundance: NA; v_gene: TRBV7-2
CDR3aa: CASSPRGNIQYF; CDR3nt: TGTGCCAGCAGCCCGAGGGGTAACATTCAGTACTTC; d_gene: NA; j_gene: TRBJ2-4; abundance: NA; v_gene: TRBV7-9
CDR3aa: CAISEYQAAFSYNEQFF; CDR3nt: TGTGCCATCAGTGAGTATCAAGCGGCTTTCTCCTACAATGAGCAGTTCTTC; d_gene: NA; j_gene: TRBJ2-1; abundance: NA; v_gene: TRBV10-3
CDR3aa: CASTNLRGGNRFYF; CDR3nt: TGTGCCAGCACCAACCTCCGGGGAGGTAACAGGTTCTATTTT; d_gene: NA; j_gene: TRBJ2-3; abundance: NA; v_gene: TRBV7-8
CDR3aa: CASSAIRTQETQYF; CDR3nt: TGTGCCAGCTCTGCCATCAGGACTCAAGAGACCCAGTACTTC; d_gene: NA; j_gene: TRBJ2-5; abundance: NA; v_gene: TRBV18
CDR3aa: CASSQDPRGYGYTF; CDR3nt: TGCGCCAGCAGCCAAGATCCCCGGGGCTATGGCTACACCTTC; d_gene: NA; j_gene: TRBJ1-2; abundance: NA; v_gene: TRBV4-3
CDR3aa: CASSNTGGATYEQYF; CDR3nt: TGTGCCAGCAGCAATACAGGGGGAGCCACCTACGAGCAGTACTTC; d_gene: TRBD1; j_gene: TRBJ2-7; abundance: NA; v_gene: TRBV28
CDR3aa: CASSLGRREGKDTQYF; CDR3nt: TGCGCCAGCAGCTTGGGTAGGCGGGAGGGAAAAGATACGCAGTATTTT; d_gene: TRBD2; j_gene: TRBJ2-3; abundance: NA; v_gene: TRBV5-1
CDR3aa: CASSSSGFYNEQFF; CDR3nt: TGTGCCAGCAGTTCTAGCGGATTCTACAATGAGCAGTTCTTC; d_gene: TRBD2; j_gene: TRBJ2-1; abundance: NA; v_gene: TRBV11-2
CDR3aa: CAREKGSGNTIYF; CDR3nt: TGTGCCAGAGAGAAGGGATCCGGAAACACCATATATTTT; d_gene: NA; j_gene: TRBJ1-3; abundance: NA; v_gene: TRBV2
CDR3aa: CASTSTERGNYEQYF; CDR3nt: TGTGCCAGCACTTCAACGGAGAGAGGGAACTACGAGCAGTACTTC; d_gene: NA; j_gene: TRBJ2-7; abundance: NA; v_gene: TRBV11-3
CDR3aa: CASSQELASYNEQFF; CDR3nt: TGTGCCAGCAGCCAAGAGCTAGCCTCCTACAATGAGCAGTTCTTC; d_gene: NA; j_gene: TRBJ2-1; abundance: NA; v_gene: TRBV4-2
CDR3aa: CASSERVSNTGELFF; CDR3nt: TGTGCCAGCAGTGAGCGGGTATCGAACACCGGGGAGCTGTTTTTT; d_gene: NA; j_gene: TRBJ2-2; abundance: once; v_gene: TRBV6-4
CDR3aa: CASTGTTYNTQYF; CDR3nt: TGTGCCAGCACCGGGACTACATATAATACGCAGTATTTT; d_gene: TRBD2; j_gene: TRBJ2-3; abundance: NA; v_gene: TRBV6-5
CDR3aa: CASSVLNYGYTF; CDR3nt: TGTGCCAGCAGTGTTTTGAACTATGGCTACACCTTC; d_gene: NA; j_gene: TRBJ1-2; abundance: NA; v_gene: TRBV6-6
CDR3aa: CASSVHSGSATGELFF; CDR3nt: TGTGCCAGCAGCGTTCACAGCGGGAGCGCCACCGGGGAGCTGTTTTTT; d_gene: TRBD2; j_gene: TRBJ2-2; abundance: NA; v_gene: TRBV9
CDR3aa: CAISGGQEQETQYF; CDR3nt: TGTGCCATCAGTGGGGGACAGGAACAAGAGACCCAGTACTTC; d_gene: TRBD1; j_gene: TRBJ2-5; abundance: NA; v_gene: TRBV10-3
CDR3aa: CASSVGRTGAFF; CDR3nt: TGTGCCAGTAGTGTCGGGAGGACAGGAGCTTTCTTT; d_gene: TRBD1; j_gene: TRBJ1-1; abundance: NA; v_gene: TRBV19
CDR3aa: CASSPLLQRGAMNTQYF; CDR3nt: TGCGCCAGCAGCCCCCTTCTCCAGCGGGGGGCAATGAATACGCAGTATTTT; d_gene: TRBD2; j_gene: TRBJ2-3; abundance: NA; v_gene: TRBV4-1
CDR3aa: CASPSYEQYF; CDR3nt: TGTGCCAGCCCTTCTTACGAGCAGTACTTC; d_gene: NA; j_gene: TRBJ2-7; abundance: once; v_gene: TRBV27
CDR3aa: CASSLDTGVAGYTF; CDR3nt: TGTGCCAGCAGCCTCGACACAGGGGTGGCTGGCTACACCTTC; d_gene: TRBD1; j_gene: TRBJ1-2; abundance: NA; v_gene: TRBV7-9
CDR3aa: CASSLGDRDNYGYTF; CDR3nt: TGTGCCAGCAGCTTGGGGGACAGGGATAACTATGGCTACACCTTC; d_gene: TRBD1; j_gene: TRBJ1-2; abundance: NA; v_gene: TRBV5-6
CDR3aa: CASRPQAGSSYNEQFF; CDR3nt: TGTGCCAGCAGACCCCAAGCGGGTAGCTCCTACAATGAGCAGTTCTTC; d_gene: NA; j_gene: TRBJ2-1; abundance: NA; v_gene: TRBV7-3